The clone carrying this T cell receptor beta chain was picked up a small number of times. Its specificity is unknown. The data belong to a study of T-cell reconstitution after alpha-beta-depleted transplantation in children. Overall study results and limits: Roughly two months post-transplant, alpha-beta T cells reportedly originated from several hundred graft clones that had expanded. By one year post-transplant, T-cell counts and diversity largely arose from T cells that were newly produced. Some patients owed their high day-60 TCRbeta diversity to surviving recipient T cells and thymic progenitors.

V lost 3 bases and J lost 2, with 10 bases in between. CDR1 is SGHNT, CDR2 YYREEE, per germline (reference sequence). The CDR3 contains 14 residues. Unique molecular identifiers featured in how the TCRbeta library was prepared. From the PCR reads, TCRdb called clonotypes with MiXCR, one entry per CDR3 protein. The sample comprises around 450,000 distinct CDR3 sequences, roughly a tenth of which are singletons, and 2% to 2.5% rests with the top ten. The source was PBMCs, collected before TCRalphabeta/CD19-depleted stem cell transplant. This chain links TRBV5-4 with TRBJ2-3; maybe TRBD1 (6 bases). The TCR originated in a child younger than 10 with inherited bone marrow failure, due to receive a stem cell transplant. CDR3 region: CASSSGTNTDTQYF. The DNA for the CDR3 is TGTGCCAGCAGCTCGGGGACAAACACAGATACGCAGTATTTT.